The entry that follows covers one T cell receptor beta chain sequence. The data originate from a study of blood T cell repertoires in COVID-19. Study-wide context: Spain, Italy and the United States supplied samples that represented acute and convalescent COVID-19. Sample material is recorded as cDNA or gDNA derived from T cells, B-cell-depleted T cells, or PBMCs.

In Seattle, patients joined the study during active infection and were tracked longitudinally. The germline V gene encodes CDR1 SQVTM and CDR2 ANQGSEA. V lost 6 bases and J lost 3, with 12 bases in between. The CDR3 contains 13 residues. In the source study's methods: Amplification of reference gene primers provided the estimated nucleated cell counts. Assay used: immunoSEQ multiplex PCR; TCRdb lists only in-frame clones, some missing. The V and J calls and clone size are taken from that table; D and trimming were inferred from the DNA. This sample has some 62,000 clones, with 85% to 90% found just once.

V gene TRBV29-1 combines with J gene TRBJ1-3; perhaps TRBD1 as D (6 bases). The clonotype originates from an older woman with COVID-19, enrolled during active disease. The source material was peripheral blood. The CDR3 DNA reads TGCAGCGTGCAGACAGGCGGTGGAAACACCATATATTTT. Its translation is CSVQTGGGNTIYF.